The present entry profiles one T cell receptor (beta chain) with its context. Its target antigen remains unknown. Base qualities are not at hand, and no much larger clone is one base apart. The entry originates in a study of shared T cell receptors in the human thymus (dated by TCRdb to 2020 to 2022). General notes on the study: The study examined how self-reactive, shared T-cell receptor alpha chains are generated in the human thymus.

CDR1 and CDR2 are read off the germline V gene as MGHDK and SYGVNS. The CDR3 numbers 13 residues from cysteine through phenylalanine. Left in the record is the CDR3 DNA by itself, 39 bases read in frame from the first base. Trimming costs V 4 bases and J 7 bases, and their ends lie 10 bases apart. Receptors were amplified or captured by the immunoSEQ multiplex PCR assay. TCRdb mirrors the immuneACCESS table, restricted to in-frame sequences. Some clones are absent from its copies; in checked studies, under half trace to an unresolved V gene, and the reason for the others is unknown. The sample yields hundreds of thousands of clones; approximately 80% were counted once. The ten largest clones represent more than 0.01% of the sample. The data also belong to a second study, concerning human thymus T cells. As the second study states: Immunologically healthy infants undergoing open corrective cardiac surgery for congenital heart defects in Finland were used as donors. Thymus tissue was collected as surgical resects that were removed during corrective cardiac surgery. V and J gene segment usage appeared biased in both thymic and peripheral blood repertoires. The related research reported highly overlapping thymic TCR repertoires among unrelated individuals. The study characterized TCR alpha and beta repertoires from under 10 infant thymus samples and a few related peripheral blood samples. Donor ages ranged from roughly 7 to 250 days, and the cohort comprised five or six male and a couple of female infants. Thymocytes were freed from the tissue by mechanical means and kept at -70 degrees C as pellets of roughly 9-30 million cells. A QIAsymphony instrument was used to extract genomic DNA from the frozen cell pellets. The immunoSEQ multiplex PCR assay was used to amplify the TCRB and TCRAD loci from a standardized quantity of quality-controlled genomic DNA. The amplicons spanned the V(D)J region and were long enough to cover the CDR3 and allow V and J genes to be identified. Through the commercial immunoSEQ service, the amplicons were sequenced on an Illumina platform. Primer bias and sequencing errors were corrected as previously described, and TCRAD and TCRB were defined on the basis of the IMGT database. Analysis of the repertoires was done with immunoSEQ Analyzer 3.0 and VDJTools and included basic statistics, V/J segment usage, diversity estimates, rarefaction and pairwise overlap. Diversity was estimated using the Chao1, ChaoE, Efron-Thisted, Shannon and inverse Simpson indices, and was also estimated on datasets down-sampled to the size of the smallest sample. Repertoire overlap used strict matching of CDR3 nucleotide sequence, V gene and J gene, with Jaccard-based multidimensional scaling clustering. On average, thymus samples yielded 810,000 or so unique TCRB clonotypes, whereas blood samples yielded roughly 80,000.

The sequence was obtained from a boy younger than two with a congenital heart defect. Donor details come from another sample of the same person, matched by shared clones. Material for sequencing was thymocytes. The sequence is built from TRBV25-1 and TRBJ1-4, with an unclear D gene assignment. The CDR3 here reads CASSVRSGEKLFF. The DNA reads TGTGCCAGCAGTGTCCGGTCGGGTGAAAAACTGTTTTTT.